These T cell receptor beta chains were read from a single sample in a study of sequential checkpoint blockade in melanoma. TCRdb keeps only in-frame clones here, not all; method: immunoSEQ multiplex PCR. The data contain roughly 31,000 clones, 75% to 90% of them singletons. This specimen consisted of CD8+ T cells sorted from blood (inferred from file names), obtained from a patient given nivolumab and ipilimumab in sequence. The source of these receptors is a human donor with melanoma. The CDR3 runs from the conserved cysteine through the conserved F or W. The D gene is left open where the match is weak. Size is omitted from some rows. Given values are once, few, many or a class for expanded clones.

>-|TRBV11-2|TRBD2|TRBJ2-3
TGTGCCAGCAGCTGGGCTAGCGGGGGGATAACAGATACGCAGTATTTT
CASSWASGGITDTQYF
>-|TRBV7-9|-|TRBJ2-1
TGTGCCAGCAGTTTCGGCGGAAGCTCCTACAATGAGCAGTTCTTC
CASSFGGSSYNEQFF
>-|TRBV16|TRBD2|TRBJ2-7
TGTGCCAGCAGCCAATCGGGACTAGGGGCCTACGAGCAGTACTTC
CASSQSGLGAYEQYF
>-|TRBV18|TRBD1|TRBJ2-7
TGTGCCAGCTCACTCGACAGGGACGAGCAGTACTTC
CASSLDRDEQYF
>once|TRBV7-2|TRBD1|TRBJ2-7
TGTGCCAGCAGCTTGGGGGGACAGGGGGCGGGCGAGCAGTACTTC
CASSLGGQGAGEQYF
>once|TRBV6-5|-|TRBJ1-1
TGTGCCAGCAGTTACTCCCCCGCAGGGAACACTGAAGCTTTCTTT
CASSYSPAGNTEAFF
>-|TRBV4-1|-|TRBJ2-7
TGCGCCAGCAGCCAAGATCCGTCCTTACAGGTACCCCCTGTCAACGAGCAGTACTTC
CASSQDPSLQVPPVNEQYF
>large|TRBV7-9|TRBD1|TRBJ1-1
TGTGCCAGCAGCTCGACAGGGCCGGGGGACACTGAAGCTTTCTTT
CASSSTGPGDTEAFF
>-|TRBV11-2|TRBD1|TRBJ2-7
TGTGCCAGCAGCTTTTCAGGGGGCAACGAGCAGTACTTC
CASSFSGGNEQYF
>-|TRBV19|TRBD1|TRBJ2-7
TGTGCCAGTAGGATTGGGCCGGGACAGGGGTACTACGAGCAGTACTTC
CASRIGPGQGYYEQYF
>-|TRBV27|TRBD2|TRBJ2-5
TGTGCCAGCAGTTTAACTCGACTAGCGGGGGAGACCCAGTACTTC
CASSLTRLAGETQYF
>-|TRBV7-9|-|TRBJ2-7
TGTGCCAGCAGCCGGACAAGCTCCTACGAGCAGTACTTC
CASSRTSSYEQYF
>medium-sized|TRBV2|-|TRBJ2-1
TGTGCCAGCAGTCCCAGGGGTACTAAACGCTACAATGAGCAGTTCTTC
CASSPRGTKRYNEQFF
>-|TRBV5-6|TRBD1|TRBJ1-1
TGTGCCAGCAGCTCGGGGACAGTTACTGAAGCTTTCTTT
CASSSGTVTEAFF
>-|TRBV11-2|-|TRBJ1-1
TGTGCCAGCAGCTTAGCGGGTGGTCCTGAAGCTTTCTTT
CASSLAGGPEAFF
>-|TRBV4-3|TRBD2|TRBJ2-5
TGCGCCAGCACCGCGCGAGCGGGGGTAGGAGAGACCCAGTACTTC
CASTARAGVGETQYF
>once|TRBV4-1|TRBD2|TRBJ2-2
TGCGCCAGCAGCCTTGGGAGGGCCGGCACCGGGGAGCTGTTTTTT
CASSLGRAGTGELFF
>-|TRBV9|TRBD2|TRBJ2-5
TGTGCCAGCAGCGTACCCACTAGCGGGAGGGCAGAGACCCAGTACTTC
CASSVPTSGRAETQYF
>-|TRBV11-2|TRBD1|TRBJ1-4
TGTGCCAGCAGGGGCCTCCAGGGACAGGGGGTTGCGGCTAATGAAAAACTGTTTTTT
CASRGLQGQGVAANEKLFF
>once|TRBV15|-|TRBJ1-5
TGTGCCACCAGCAGACACCTGTGGCCGGGGAGCAATCAGCCCCAGCATTTT
CATSRHLWPGSNQPQHF
>medium-sized|TRBV7-2|-|TRBJ2-7
TGTGCCAGCAGCTTAGTGGCTAGCCTCGCCGAGCAGTACTTC
CASSLVASLAEQYF
>-|TRBV6-4|TRBD1|TRBJ2-3
TGTGCCAGCAGCGCAGGACAGGGGGAGGCAGATACGCAGTATTTT
CASSAGQGEADTQYF
>-|TRBV27|TRBD2|TRBJ2-1
TGTGCCAGCAGTTTGTTGTGGCTAGCGGGGGACTACAATGAGCAGTTCTTC
CASSLLWLAGDYNEQFF
>-|TRBV7-9|TRBD1|TRBJ1-1
TGTGCCAGCAGCCATTCATGGGACAGGGCGAACACTGAAGCTTTCTTT
CASSHSWDRANTEAFF
>-|TRBV29-1|-|TRBJ2-3
TGCAGCGGGGGGTCGGGAGAGGCAGATACGCAGTATTTT
CSGGSGEADTQYF
>-|TRBV6-5|-|TRBJ2-7
TGTGCCAGCAGTTACTCGATTTCAGGGGAAAGCAACGAGCAGTACTTC
CASSYSISGESNEQYF
>once|TRBV27|TRBD2|TRBJ2-7
TGTGCCAGCAGTTTAGGGGGGGGTTACGAGCAGTACTTC
CASSLGGGYEQYF
>-|TRBV5-1|-|TRBJ2-6
TGCGCCAGCAGCAACATCAGGGGAGGGGGGGCCAACGTCCTGACTTTC
CASSNIRGGGANVLTF
>-|TRBV6-5|-|TRBJ2-3
TGTGCCAGCAAGAGGAGGGGGCAGGTCACAGATACGCAGTATTTT
CASKRRGQVTDTQYF
>-|TRBV5-1|-|TRBJ2-7
TGCGCCAGCAGCCCCTCCGACACCAATTCCGAGCAGTACTTC
CASSPSDTNSEQYF
>-|TRBV11-2|TRBD2|TRBJ2-1
TGTGCCAGCAGAACGGGAGGGCCCTCCTACAATGAGCAGTTCTTC
CASRTGGPSYNEQFF
>once|TRBV7-9|TRBD2|TRBJ2-7
TGTGCCAGCAGCTTAGAACGGACTAGCGTTCACGAGCAGTACTTC
CASSLERTSVHEQYF
>-|TRBV10-2|-|TRBJ2-5
TGCGCCAGCACTTTTGCGGGGCTCCAAGAGACCCAGTACTTC
CASTFAGLQETQYF
>-|TRBV10-3|-|TRBJ2-2
TGTGCCACCACTGACACCGGGGAGCTGTTTTTT
CATTDTGELFF
>once|TRBV6-1|-|TRBJ2-5
TGTGCCAGCAGTAAGCCAACCGACAGGCAAGAGACCCAGTACTTC
CASSKPTDRQETQYF
>-|TRBV19|-|TRBJ1-3
TGTGCCAGTAGTAACCCCGGGGTCTCTGGAAACACCATATATTTT
CASSNPGVSGNTIYF
>once|TRBV4-3|TRBD1|TRBJ2-7
TGCGCCAGCAGCCAAGTGGACAGGGCTTCCTACGAGCAGTACTTC
CASSQVDRASYEQYF
>-|TRBV28|TRBD1|TRBJ2-5
TGTGCCAGCCTAGGCTGGGGGACAGGGGGCTTAGAGACCCAGTACTTC
CASLGWGTGGLETQYF